The source of this T cell receptor beta chain is a study of T cell responses to AZD1222 COVID-19 vaccine. General observations from the study: Following two doses of AZD1222, Spike-specific TCR breadth and depth rose.

As to this clone: Antigen specificity is unknown.

The CDR3 has 17 residues. The germline V gene encodes CDR1 GTSNPN and CDR2 SVGIG (reference sequence). V lost 0 bases and J 6 bases, leaving 22 bases between the germline ends. TCRdb keeps only in-frame clones here, not all; method: immunoSEQ multiplex PCR. The data contain 100,000 to 150,000 clones, about 94% of them singletons. V and J are TRBV30 and TRBJ2-3; no definite D call. This TCR was sampled from an adult in good health. The sample was peripheral blood, taken on day 0 of AZD1222 vaccination. This CDR3 is CAWSVQTHASLRDTQYF. In nucleotides, the CDR3 is TGTGCCTGGAGTGTTCAAACTCACGCGTCATTACGGGATACGCAGTATTTT. Looking up the rest from reference TRBV30 and TRBJ2-3 gives the full variable domain: SQTIHQWPATLVQPVGSPLSLECTVEGTSNPNLYWYRQAAGRGLQLLFYSVGIGQISSEVPQNLSASRPQDRQFILSSKKLLLSDSGFYLCAWSVQTHASLRDTQYFGPGTRLTVL.